This TCR beta chain stems from a study of T cell repertoires in cytomegalovirus infection. CDR1 SGHTA and CDR2 FQGTGA come from the germline V gene. The CDR3 is 15 residues long. Deletions cut 4 bases from V and 4 bases from J, with 13 bases between. TCRdb re-called the reads with MiXCR, one entry per CDR3 protein. The table records about 60,000 distinct CDR3 sequences, just over 20% of them present only once. About this clonotype: Its matching antigen is unknown.

The sequence was obtained from a human donor in good health (CMV status not recorded). Some clones in this sample may be carry-over from other donors' samples. The chain uses TRBV7-3 and TRBJ1-4; D may be TRBD1 (6 bases). The specimen was CD8+ T cells from cultured PBMCs, collected from culture after CMV antigen stimulation. CDR3 sequence: CASSWFGTFNEKLFF. CDR3 nucleotide sequence: TGTGCCAGCAGCTGGTTCGGGACATTTAATGAAAAACTGTTTTTT.